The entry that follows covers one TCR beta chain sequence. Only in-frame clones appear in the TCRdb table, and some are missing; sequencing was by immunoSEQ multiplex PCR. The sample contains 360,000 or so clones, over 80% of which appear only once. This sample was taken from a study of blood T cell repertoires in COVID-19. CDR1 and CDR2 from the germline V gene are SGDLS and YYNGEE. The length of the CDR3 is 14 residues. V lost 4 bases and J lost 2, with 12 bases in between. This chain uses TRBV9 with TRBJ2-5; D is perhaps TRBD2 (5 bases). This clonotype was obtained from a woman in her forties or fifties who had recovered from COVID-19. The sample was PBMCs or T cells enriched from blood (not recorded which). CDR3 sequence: CASSRDSTQETQYF. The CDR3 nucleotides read TGTGCCAGCAGCCGGGATTCCACACAAGAGACCCAGTACTTC.